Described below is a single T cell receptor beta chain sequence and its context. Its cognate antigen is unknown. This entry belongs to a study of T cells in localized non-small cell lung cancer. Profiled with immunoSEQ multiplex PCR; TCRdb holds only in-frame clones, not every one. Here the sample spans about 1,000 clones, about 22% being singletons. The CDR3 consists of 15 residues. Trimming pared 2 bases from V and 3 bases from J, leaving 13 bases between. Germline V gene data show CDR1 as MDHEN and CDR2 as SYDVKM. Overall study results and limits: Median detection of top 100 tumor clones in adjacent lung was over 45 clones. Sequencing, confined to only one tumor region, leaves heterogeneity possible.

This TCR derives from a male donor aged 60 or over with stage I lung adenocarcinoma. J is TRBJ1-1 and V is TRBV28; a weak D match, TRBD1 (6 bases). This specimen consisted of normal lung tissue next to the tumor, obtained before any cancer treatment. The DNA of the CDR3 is TGTGCCAGCAGTTTACAGGGGATATCGGACACTGAAGCTTTCTTT. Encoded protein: CASSLQGISDTEAFF.